The source of this T cell receptor beta chain is a study of shared clonotypes between healthy human individuals. Among the donors, all were Caucasian adults who lived in Nashville, Tennessee. Genomic DNA for unsorted samples, which was extracted with the QIAamp DNA Blood Mini kit, came from about 83 million PBMCs. Germline V gives CDR1 SGHAT, CDR2 FQNNGV. The CDR3 loop spans 15 amino acids. V was pared by 5 bases and J by 5 bases, with 8 bases of the junction left unmatched. In replicate PCRs of unsorted PBMC, 250 to 350 ng DNA, around 33,000 T cell genomes, was used. Produced via immunoSEQ multiplex PCR; TCRdb's table is partial and in-frame only. The data show about 490,000 clones, 76% seen once.

The sequenced sample consisted of PBMCs. The rearrangement links TRBV11-2 to TRBJ2-5; TRBD2 matches 10 bases. The TCR comes from a woman between 40 and 50 years old in good health. Some clones in this sample may be carry-over from other donors' samples. The CDR3, as DNA: TGTGCCAGCAGCGTCCAGCGGGAGGGCTTGGAGACCCAGTACTTC. Translation gives CASSVQREGLETQYF.